Following are 13 T cell receptor beta chains from one sample sequenced in a study of control samples from healthy donors and cancer patients. Generated by immunoSEQ multiplex PCR, the TCRdb table keeps only in-frame clones and is missing some. The sample holds about 220,000 clones, about 94% seen once. The source material was blood. The receptors were gathered from a man between 50 and 59 years old in good health.

The rearrangement uses TRBV9 and TRBJ1-6; possibly TRBD1 for D (5 bases). V shed 0 bases and J shed 7 bases, with 14 bases lying between them. The CDR3 runs to 16 residues. Germline-derived CDR1 and CDR2 are SGDLS and YYNGEE. The CDR3 protein is CASSVGLRGVNSPLHF. The CDR3 DNA is TGTGCCAGCAGCGTAGGGTTACGGGGGGTGAATTCACCCCTCCACTTT. Supplemented by reference TRBV9 and TRBJ1-6, the full variable domain reads DSGVTQTPKHLITATGQRVTLRCSPRSGDLSVYWYQQSLDQGLQFLIQYYNGEERAKGNILERFSAQQFPDLHSELNLSSLELGDSALYFCASSVGLRGVNSPLHFGNGTRLTVT.

The V call is TRBV19, the J call TRBJ1-2; TRBD1 matches at 7 bases. Trimming cost V 4 bases and J 0 bases; bases outside gene matches: 5. The CDR3 length is 15 residues. Germline V gene lookup returns CDR1 LNHDA and CDR2 SQIVND (reference sequence). The CDR3 DNA sequence: TGTGCCAGTAGTACCGGGACAGATTCTAACTATGGCTACACCTTC. Its protein is CASSTGTDSNYGYTF.

The genes are TRBV12-3 or TRBV12-4 and TRBJ1-5; D gene uncertain. V was clipped by 2 bases and J by 6 bases, with 5 bases between them. This CDR3 contains 12 residues. The CDR3 is CASSLWPQPQHF. The CDR3, as DNA: TGTGCCAGCAGTTTATGGCCTCAGCCCCAGCATTTT.

The chain uses TRBV6-5 and TRBJ1-1; D is uncertain. Germline lookup yields CDR1 MNHEY and CDR2 SVGAGI. The CDR3 consists of 14 residues. V was cut by 7 bases and J by 5 bases, with 17 bases left in between. CDR3: CASTEDPWRTEAFF. Here the CDR3 DNA reads TGTGCCAGCACAGAGGACCCCTGGAGGACTGAAGCTTTCTTT.

The chain employs TRBV10-2 and TRBJ2-3, with TRBD2 matching 7 bases. J gave up 3 bases and V 6 bases, and 12 bases lay outside the gene matches. Germline CDR1 and CDR2: WSHSY and SAAADI. This CDR3 has 16 residues. CDR3 sequence (DNA): TGCGCCAGCAGGAGCGGGGCCTCTTGGGGGACAGATACGCAGTATTTT. Residues: CASRSGASWGTDTQYF.

This chain links TRBV29-1 with TRBJ2-3, with TRBD1 as a possible D gene (6 bases). Germline values: CDR1 SQVTM, CDR2 ANQGSEA. V was trimmed by 6 bases and J by 1 base, leaving 8 bases between them. CDR3 size: 12 residues. The CDR3 spells CSVAGGTDTQYF. In nucleotides, the CDR3 is TGCAGCGTCGCAGGGGGCACAGATACGCAGTATTTT.

The rearrangement links TRBV7-8 to TRBJ1-2; D may be TRBD1 (5 bases). Trimming cost V 4 bases and J 6 bases, with 30 bases left between them. The CDR3 runs to 19 residues. In germline, CDR1 is SGHVS, CDR2 FQNEAQ. Here the CDR3 reads CASSSSPGLFRVASDGYTF. The CDR3 DNA reads as TGTGCCAGCAGCTCCTCCCCCGGTCTTTTCAGGGTCGCTTCAGATGGCTACACCTTC.

The V and J genes are TRBV28 and TRBJ1-5; no clear D. The CDR3 has 14 amino acids. V lost 5 bases and J lost 0, with 8 bases in between. The germline V gene encodes CDR1 MDHEN and CDR2 SYDVKM. In DNA, the CDR3 is TGTGCCAGCAGTCTGGCAGGTAGCAATCAGCCCCAGCATTTT. It yields the protein CASSLAGSNQPQHF. Looking up the rest from reference TRBV28 and TRBJ1-5 gives the full variable domain: DVKVTQSSRYLVKRTGEKVFLECVQDMDHENMFWYRQDPGLGLRLIYFSYDVKMKEKGDIPEGYSVSREKKERFSLILESASTNQTSMYLCASSLAGSNQPQHFGDGTRLSIL.

The CDR3 DNA reads as TGTGCCAGCAGCAGTTCGACAGGGACCTTCGAAAACACCATATATTTT. It yields the protein CASSSSTGTFENTIYF. This rearrangement joins TRBV7-8 to TRBJ1-3, with TRBD1 identical over 7 bases. The J segment lost 6 bases and the V segment lost 5 bases, leaving 13 bases of the junction unmatched. The CDR3 covers 16 residues. Germline V CDR1 and CDR2: SGHVS, FQNEAQ.

V gene TRBV7-3 combines with J gene TRBJ1-1; D is ambiguous. CDR1 is SGHTA, CDR2 FQGTGA, per germline. The V end lost 3 bases, the J end lost 5 bases, and 19 bases lay between the germline ends. This CDR3 is built from 16 residues. The CDR3 bases are TGTGCCAGCAGCTTTGAATACCAGCCCATCCCAACTGAAGCTTTCTTT. This gives the protein CASSFEYQPIPTEAFF.

V gene TRBV5-1 combines with J gene TRBJ2-3; D remains unclear. Trimming removed 2 bases at V and 4 bases at J, with 11 bases between. Per the germline V gene, CDR1 is SGHRS and CDR2 is YFSETQ. The CDR3 is 14 residues long. CDR3 region: CASSFGANPDTQYF. Here the CDR3 DNA reads TGCGCCAGCAGCTTCGGCGCCAACCCAGATACGCAGTATTTT.

The chain joins TRBV5-1 to TRBJ2-2; 8 positions agree with TRBD1. Trimming took 4 bases from V and 4 from J; bases not matched to a gene: 6. This CDR3 spans 15 amino acids. In germline, CDR1 is SGHRS, CDR2 YFSETQ. The CDR3 is CASSLPTGGTGELFF. The CDR3 DNA follows: TGCGCCAGCAGCCTTCCTACAGGGGGCACCGGGGAGCTGTTTTTT.

The V call is TRBV5-1, the J call TRBJ2-7, with D uncertain. V lost 4 bases and J lost 2, with 10 bases in between. This CDR3 region has 13 residues. Germline V lookup: CDR1 SGHRS, CDR2 YFSETQ. The DNA for the CDR3 is TGCGCCAGCAGCAGCACACAGACCTACGAGCAGTACTTC. It codes for CASSSTQTYEQYF.